This entry is about one TCR beta chain. Corrective cardiac surgery supplied the resected thymus tissue. The data derive from a study of human thymus T cells. Germline V gene lookup returns CDR1 SNHLY and CDR2 FYNNEI. V gave up 6 bases and J gave up 7 bases; unmatched junction bases: 9. This CDR3 region has 14 residues. Here immunoSEQ multiplex PCR was the method, and the copy in TCRdb shows in-frame clones only, minus some. The sample has roughly 120,000 clones, around 94% seen once. The sequence was collected from a boy in the first two years of life with a congenital heart defect but otherwise immunologically healthy. Sequencing was carried out using thymus tissue. V gene TRBV2 combines with J gene TRBJ2-1, with 7 bases lining up with TRBD1. The CDR3 region is CASSVSDRDNEQFF. CDR3 coding DNA: TGTGCCAGCAGCGTCAGCGACAGGGATAATGAGCAGTTCTTC.